This TCR beta chain was profiled in a study of neurological immune-mediated disorders. Across the whole study: Multiple sclerosis patients numbered some 35, of whom about 30 were relapsing-remitting and 3 secondary progressive. Overall study results and limits: No clinical or MRI feature was associated with the multiple sclerosis repertoire cluster. CDR3 amino acid sequences of expanded clones were not shared across subjects, a result suggesting private repertoires in all groups.

With V trimmed by 0 bases and J by 5 bases, 4 bases remained unmatched. Germline V CDR1 and CDR2: SGDLS, YYNGEE. CDR3 length: 15 amino acids. The sample holds many counts of this clonotype. The antigen is unknown. The making of cDNA relied on 5'RACE with 10-nucleotide random UMIs. TCRdb re-called the 5' RACE reads with MiXCR, one entry per CDR3 protein. The sample has 25,000 to 35,000 distinct CDR3 sequences, 1.5% seen once. The chain employs TRBV9 and TRBJ2-3; 9 bases line up with TRBD2. The sequenced material came from PBMCs. The source is a woman aged 30 to 39 with multiple sclerosis. This CDR3 is CASSVGGGALDTQYF. For the CDR3, the DNA is TGTGCCAGCAGCGTAGGCGGGGGGGCCTTAGATACGCAGTATTTT.